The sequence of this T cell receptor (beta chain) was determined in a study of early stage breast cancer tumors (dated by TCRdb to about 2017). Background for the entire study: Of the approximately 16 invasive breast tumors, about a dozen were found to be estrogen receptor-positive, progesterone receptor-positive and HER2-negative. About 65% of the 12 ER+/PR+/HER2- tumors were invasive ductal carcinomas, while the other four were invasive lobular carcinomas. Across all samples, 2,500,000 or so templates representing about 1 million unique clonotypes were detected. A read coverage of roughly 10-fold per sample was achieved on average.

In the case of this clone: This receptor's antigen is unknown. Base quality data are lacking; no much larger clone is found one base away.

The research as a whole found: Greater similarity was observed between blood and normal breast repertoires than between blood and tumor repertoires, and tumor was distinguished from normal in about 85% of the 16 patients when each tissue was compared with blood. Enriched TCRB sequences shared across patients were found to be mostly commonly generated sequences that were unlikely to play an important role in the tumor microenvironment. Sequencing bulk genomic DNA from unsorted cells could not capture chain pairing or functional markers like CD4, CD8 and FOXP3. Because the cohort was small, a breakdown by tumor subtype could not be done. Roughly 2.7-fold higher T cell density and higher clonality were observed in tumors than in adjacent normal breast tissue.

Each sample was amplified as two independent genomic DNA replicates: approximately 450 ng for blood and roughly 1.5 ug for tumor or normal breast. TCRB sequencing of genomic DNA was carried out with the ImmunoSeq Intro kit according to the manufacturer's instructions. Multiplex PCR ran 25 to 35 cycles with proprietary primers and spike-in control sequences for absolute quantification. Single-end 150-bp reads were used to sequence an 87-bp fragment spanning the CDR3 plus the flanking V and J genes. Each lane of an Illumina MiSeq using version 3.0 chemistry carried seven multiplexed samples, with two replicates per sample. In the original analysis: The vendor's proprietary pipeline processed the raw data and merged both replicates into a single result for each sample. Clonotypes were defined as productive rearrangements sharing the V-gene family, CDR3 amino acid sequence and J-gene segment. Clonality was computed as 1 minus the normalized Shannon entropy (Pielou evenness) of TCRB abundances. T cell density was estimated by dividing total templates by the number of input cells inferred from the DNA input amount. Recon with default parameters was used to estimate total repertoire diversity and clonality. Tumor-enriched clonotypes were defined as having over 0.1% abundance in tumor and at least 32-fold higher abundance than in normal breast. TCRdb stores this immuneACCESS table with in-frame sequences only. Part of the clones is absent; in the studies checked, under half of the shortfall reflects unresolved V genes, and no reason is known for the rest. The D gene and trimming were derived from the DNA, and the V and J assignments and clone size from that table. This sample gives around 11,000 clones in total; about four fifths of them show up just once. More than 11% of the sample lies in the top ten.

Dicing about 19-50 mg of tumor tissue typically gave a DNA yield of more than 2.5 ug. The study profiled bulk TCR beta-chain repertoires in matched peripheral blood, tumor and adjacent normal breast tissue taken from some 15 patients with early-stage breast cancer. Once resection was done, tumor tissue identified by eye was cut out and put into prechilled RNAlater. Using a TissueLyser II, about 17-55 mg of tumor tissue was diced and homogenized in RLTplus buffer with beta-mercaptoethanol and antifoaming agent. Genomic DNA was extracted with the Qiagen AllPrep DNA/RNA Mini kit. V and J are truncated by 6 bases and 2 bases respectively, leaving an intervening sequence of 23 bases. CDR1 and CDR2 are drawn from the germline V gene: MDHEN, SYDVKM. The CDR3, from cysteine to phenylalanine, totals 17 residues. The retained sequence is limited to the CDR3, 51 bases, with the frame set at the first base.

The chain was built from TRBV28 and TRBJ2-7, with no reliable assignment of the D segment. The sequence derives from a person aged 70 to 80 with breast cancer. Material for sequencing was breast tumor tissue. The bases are TGTGCCAGCAGACCCCGCCCCCCGACCCCGACTCCCTACGAGCAGTACTTC. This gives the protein CASRPRPPTPTPYEQYF.